Listed here is a single T cell receptor (beta chain). Its antigen is still unknown. The CDR3 length is 14 residues. The germline V gene encodes CDR1 SGDLS and CDR2 YYNGEE. V lost 6 bases to trimming and J lost 8 bases, with 15 bases between them. This entry is derived from a study of T cells in Graves' hyperthyroidism and ophthalmopathy. Overall study findings and caveats: Ophthalmopathy was predicted by the model a median of approximately 6.6 months ahead of onset.

Patients having uncontrolled infection, another autoimmune disease, pregnancy or lactation were not included. Researchers took RNA transcripts and amplified the TCR beta CDR3 regions from them. During a first-round RT-PCR of the TCR CDR3, the HTBI primer set was used. A single record per CDR3 protein comes from TCRdb applying MiXCR to the multiplex PCR reads. The repertoire holds 450,000 to 700,000 distinct CDR3 sequences, about half seen once, with around 19% in the top ten. What was sequenced was peripheral blood or thyroid tissue (not recorded which). The TCR comes from an adult woman with Graves' disease, either hyperthyroidism or ophthalmopathy (not recorded which). This sequence joins TRBV9 and TRBJ1-6, with D perhaps TRBD1 (5 bases). As DNA, the CDR3 is TGTGCCAGCAAGGGCGGGGCGAAGGATTCACCCCTCCACTTT. Protein sequence: CASKGGAKDSPLHF.